A selection of T cell receptor beta chains follows, all from one sample in a study of blood T cell repertoires in COVID-19. Repertoires were generated with immunoSEQ multiplex PCR, while TCRdb's copy carries only in-frame clones and drops some. The sample has 50,000 to 60,000 clones, approximately 78% seen once. The sample was peripheral blood. Source of these receptors: a human donor in a cohort sampled during active or convalescent COVID-19. Each CDR3 is given with its conserved first and last residue. A D gene is named only where the DNA matches it firmly. The listing skips clone size in some rows; elsewhere it reads once, few, many or a size class.

V	J	D	size	CDR3	DNA
TRBV10-3	TRBJ1-4	-	-	CAISVNDEKLFF	TGTGCCATCAGTGTTAATGATGAAAAACTGTTTTTT
TRBV7-2	TRBJ1-5	-	-	CASSFKGIDQPQHF	TGTGCCAGCAGCTTTAAGGGGATTGATCAGCCCCAGCATTTT
TRBV4-1	TRBJ1-2	TRBD1	-	CASSQGMRDRGNYGYTF	TGCGCCAGCAGCCAAGGGATGAGGGACAGGGGAAACTATGGCTACACCTTC
TRBV19	TRBJ1-1	-	-	CASSKIGTEAFF	TGTGCCAGTAGTAAGATCGGCACTGAAGCTTTCTTT
TRBV9	TRBJ2-1	-	-	CASSSLTGQFNEQFF	TGTGCCAGCAGCTCCCTAACTGGACAGTTCAATGAGCAGTTCTTC
TRBV5-1	TRBJ1-6	TRBD1	-	CASSSTGQGGSPLHF	TGCGCCAGCAGCTCAACGGGACAGGGAGGATCACCCCTCCACTTT
TRBV7-3	TRBJ2-3	TRBD2	-	CASSLMGLGTDTQYF	TGTGCCAGCAGCTTAATGGGACTAGGCACAGATACGCAGTATTTT
TRBV7-8	TRBJ1-2	TRBD1	-	CASSLVGQADGYTF	TGTGCCAGCAGCTTAGTGGGACAGGCTGACGGCTACACCTTC
TRBV5-5	TRBJ1-3	-	-	CASSLAGGDLSGNTIYF	TGTGCCAGCAGCTTGGCCGGGGGGGATCTCTCTGGAAACACCATATATTTT
TRBV24-1	TRBJ2-6	TRBD1	-	CATSGQGARGANVLTF	TGTGCCACCTCGGGGCAGGGGGCGCGGGGGGCCAACGTCCTGACTTTC
TRBV7-2	TRBJ2-5	-	few	CASSLNGARETQYF	TGTGCCAGCAGCTTAAATGGAGCACGGGAGACCCAGTACTTC
TRBV6-5	TRBJ1-6	TRBD1	-	CASSWTGTGYNSPLHF	TGTGCCAGCAGTTGGACCGGGACAGGTTACAATTCACCCCTCCACTTT
TRBV30	TRBJ2-7	-	-	CAWTGDSSYEQYF	TGTGCCTGGACTGGGGACTCTTCCTACGAGCAGTACTTC
TRBV4-1	TRBJ2-7	TRBD1	-	CASSRSGQGFYEQYF	TGCGCCAGCAGCCGGTCAGGACAGGGGTTCTACGAGCAGTACTTC
TRBV6-2/TRBV6-3	TRBJ1-1	-	-	CASSAQDRGNTEAFF	TGTGCCAGCAGTGCACAGGACAGAGGGAACACTGAAGCTTTCTTT
TRBV7-9	TRBJ2-1	TRBD2	-	CASSLDSGGYNEQFF	TGTGCCAGCAGCTTAGATAGCGGGGGTTACAATGAGCAGTTCTTC
TRBV7-9	TRBJ1-2	-	-	CASSSQGTRGYTF	TGTGCCAGCAGCTCACAGGGTACGAGGGGCTACACCTTC
TRBV7-9	TRBJ1-1	-	-	CASSLGGGTEAFF	TGTGCCAGCAGCCTAGGGGGAGGCACTGAAGCTTTCTTT
TRBV29-1	TRBJ1-1	TRBD1	-	CSIRQGEMNTEAFF	TGCAGCATTAGACAGGGAGAGATGAACACTGAAGCTTTCTTT
TRBV7-2	TRBJ1-2	TRBD1	few	CASSLGQSYYGYTF	TGTGCCAGCAGCTTGGGACAGAGCTACTATGGCTACACCTTC
TRBV11-2	TRBJ1-5	-	-	CASSLDSQLKNQPQHF	TGTGCCAGCAGCTTAGATTCACAGCTCAAAAATCAGCCCCAGCATTTT
TRBV10-3	TRBJ1-1	TRBD1	-	CATGQDGLQNTEAFF	TGTGCCACCGGACAGGACGGCTTACAGAACACTGAAGCTTTCTTT
TRBV5-8	TRBJ2-7	-	few	CASSLGQGLTYEQYF	TGTGCCAGCAGCTTAGGGCAGGGATTGACCTACGAGCAGTACTTC
TRBV12-2	TRBJ1-1	-	-	CASRLAPQTRQLNTEAFF	TGTGCAAGTCGCTTAGCCCCCCAGACCCGACAGCTGAACACTGAAGCTTTCTTT
TRBV6-5	TRBJ1-5	TRBD1	medium-sized	CASSRTGPLSPQHF	TGTGCCAGCAGCCGGACAGGCCCTTTGAGTCCCCAGCATTTT
TRBV11-2	TRBJ2-1	TRBD2	-	CASSLALAGAFYDEQFF	TGTGCCAGCAGCTTAGCGCTAGCGGGGGCCTTCTACGATGAGCAGTTCTTC
TRBV6-2/TRBV6-3	TRBJ1-2	TRBD1	once	CASSHFRDRTTNYGYTF	TGTGCCAGCAGCCATTTCCGGGACAGAACTACTAACTATGGCTACACCTTC
TRBV9	TRBJ1-5	-	-	CASSTMVNQPQHF	TGTGCCAGCAGCACTATGGTGAATCAGCCCCAGCATTTT
TRBV27	TRBJ2-1	-	once	CASSFNNEQFF	TGTGCCAGCAGTTTTAACAATGAGCAGTTCTTC
TRBV7-2	TRBJ1-2	TRBD1	few	CASSSQGVYGYTF	TGTGCCAGCAGCTCTCAGGGGGTCTATGGCTACACCTTC
TRBV5-6	TRBJ1-1	TRBD1	-	CASSVQGYTEAFF	TGTGCCAGCAGCGTACAGGGGTACACTGAAGCTTTCTTT
TRBV6-4	TRBJ1-1	-	-	CASSQYGGPGVNTEAFF	TGTGCCAGCAGTCAGTACGGGGGGCCAGGGGTGAACACTGAAGCTTTCTTT
TRBV5-1	TRBJ2-4	-	-	CASNGGGAAGIQYF	TGCGCCAGCAACGGAGGAGGGGCCGCTGGCATTCAGTACTTC
TRBV19	TRBJ1-5	TRBD1	-	CASRTGDQGQPQHF	TGTGCCAGTAGAACAGGGGATCAGGGTCAGCCCCAGCATTTT
TRBV14	TRBJ1-3	-	few	CASSQDSGFSGNTIYF	TGTGCCAGCAGCCAAGATAGCGGGTTCTCTGGAAACACCATATATTTT
TRBV2	TRBJ1-2	-	-	CASSEDSYGYTF	TGTGCCAGCAGTGAGGACAGCTATGGCTACACCTTC
TRBV27	TRBJ1-3	TRBD1	-	CASSPMTGYGPGSGNTIYF	TGTGCCAGCAGTCCTATGACAGGGTATGGTCCCGGCTCTGGAAACACCATATATTTT
TRBV9	TRBJ2-3	TRBD2	-	CASSPRAGVADTQYF	TGTGCCAGCAGCCCTAGGGCGGGGGTGGCAGATACGCAGTATTTT
TRBV7-2	TRBJ1-6	-	-	CASSFTSGANYNSPLHF	TGTGCCAGCAGCTTCACATCAGGGGCGAACTATAATTCACCCCTCCACTTT
TRBV9	TRBJ1-6	TRBD1	few	CASSPSGTGDSPLHF	TGTGCCAGCAGCCCTTCGGGGACAGGGGATTCACCCCTCCACTTT
TRBV3-1/TRBV3-2	TRBJ2-2	TRBD1	-	CASSQVGTDLRVGELFF	TGTGCCAGCAGCCAAGTCGGGACAGACCTTCGGGTCGGGGAGCTGTTTTTT
TRBV14	TRBJ1-2	-	-	CASSQALYGYTF	TGTGCCAGCAGCCAAGCTCTCTATGGCTACACCTTC
TRBV5-4	TRBJ2-1	-	-	CASSWKLVRSYNEQFF	TGTGCCAGCAGCTGGAAGCTAGTACGGTCCTACAATGAGCAGTTCTTC
TRBV7-2	TRBJ1-5	TRBD1	-	CASSLGTGGGNQPQHF	TGTGCCAGCAGCCTCGGGACAGGCGGGGGTAATCAGCCCCAGCATTTT
TRBV5-5	TRBJ1-3	TRBD1	-	CASSETGAGNTIYF	TGTGCCAGCAGCGAAACAGGGGCCGGAAACACCATATATTTT